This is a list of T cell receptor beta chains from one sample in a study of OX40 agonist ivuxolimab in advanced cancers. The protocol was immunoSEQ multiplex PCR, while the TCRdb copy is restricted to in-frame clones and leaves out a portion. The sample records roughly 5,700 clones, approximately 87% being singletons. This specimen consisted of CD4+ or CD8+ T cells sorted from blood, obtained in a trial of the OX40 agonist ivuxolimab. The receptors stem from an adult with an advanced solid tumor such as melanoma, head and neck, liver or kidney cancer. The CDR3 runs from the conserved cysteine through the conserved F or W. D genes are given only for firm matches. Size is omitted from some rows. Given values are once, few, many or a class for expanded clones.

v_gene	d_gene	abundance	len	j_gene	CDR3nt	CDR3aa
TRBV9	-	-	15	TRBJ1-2	TGTGCCAGCAGCGCCCCGGACGGCCTTAACTATGGCTACACCTTC	CASSAPDGLNYGYTF
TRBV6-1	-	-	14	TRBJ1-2	TGTGCCAGCAGTGAACCTGGAGGCGGGGATGGCCACACCTTC	CASSEPGGGDGHTF
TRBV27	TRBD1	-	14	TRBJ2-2	TGTGCCAGCAGTTGGACAGGTTCCCCCGGGGAGCTGTTTTTT	CASSWTGSPGELFF
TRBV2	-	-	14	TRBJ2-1	TGTGCCAGCAGGGGGACGGACTCCTACAATGAGCAGTTCTTC	CASRGTDSYNEQFF
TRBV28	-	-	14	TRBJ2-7	TGTGCCAGCAGTACCCCGGGGGAGACCTACGAGCAGTACTTC	CASSTPGETYEQYF
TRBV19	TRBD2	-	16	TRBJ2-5	TGTGCCAAGGCACCGGGACTAGCGGGAGATGGAGAGACCCAGTACTTC	CAKAPGLAGDGETQYF
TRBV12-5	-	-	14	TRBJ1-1	TGTGCTAGTGGTTTGGTAGGGGCAGGGGAAGGGGCTTTCTTT	CASGLVGAGEGAFF
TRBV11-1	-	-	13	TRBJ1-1	TGTGCCAGCAGCTGGGACACAGGCACTGAAGCTTTCTTT	CASSWDTGTEAFF
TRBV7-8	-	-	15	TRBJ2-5	TGTGCCAGCAGCCCCACCGAAGCAGGCGGGGAGACCCAGTACTTC	CASSPTEAGGETQYF
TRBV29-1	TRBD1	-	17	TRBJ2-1	TGCAGCGTTGAAGGTTTAGGGGGCGCAGTCTCCTACAATGAGCAGTTCTTC	CSVEGLGGAVSYNEQFF
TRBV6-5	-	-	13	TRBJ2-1	TGTGCCAGCACTGAACAGGGTTACAATGAGCAGTTCTTC	CASTEQGYNEQFF
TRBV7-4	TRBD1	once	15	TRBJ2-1	TGTGCCAGCAGCTTAGCCCGGACAGGGGGCATTGAGCAGTTCTTC	CASSLARTGGIEQFF
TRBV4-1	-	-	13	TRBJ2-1	TGCGCCAGCAGCCAAGAGAGAGGGGCAGGCCAGTTCTTC	CASSQERGAGQFF
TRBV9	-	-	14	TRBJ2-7	TGTGCCAGCAGCAACCAGGACAGCACGGGGGAGCAGTACTTC	CASSNQDSTGEQYF
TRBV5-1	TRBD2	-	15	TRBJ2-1	TGCGCCAGCAGCTTGGAGGTAGCGGGAAGGGGTGAGCAGTTCTTC	CASSLEVAGRGEQFF
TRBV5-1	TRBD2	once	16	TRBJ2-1	TGCGCCAGCAGGGAACTAGCGGCCCTCTCCTACAATGAGCAGTTCTTC	CASRELAALSYNEQFF
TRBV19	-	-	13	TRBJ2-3	TGTGCCAGTAGTCCCCGACTCACGGAGACGCAGTATTTT	CASSPRLTETQYF
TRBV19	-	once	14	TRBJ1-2	TGTGCCAGTAGTCCCGACAGCCCTAACTATGGCTACACCTTC	CASSPDSPNYGYTF
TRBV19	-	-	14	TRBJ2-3	TGTGCCAGTAGCCCGGGACCGAACACAGATACGCAGTATTTT	CASSPGPNTDTQYF
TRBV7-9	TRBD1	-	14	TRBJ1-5	TGTGCCAGCAGTTGGGACAGCAGCAATCAGCCCCAGCATTTT	CASSWDSSNQPQHF
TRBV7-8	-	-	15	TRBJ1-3	TGTGCCAGCAGGCCGGGACTTTCCTCTGGAAACACCATATATTTT	CASRPGLSSGNTIYF
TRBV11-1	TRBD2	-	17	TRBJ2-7	TGTGCCAGCAGTCCACTACTAGCGGGAGTAAAAGACTACGAGCAGTACTTC	CASSPLLAGVKDYEQYF
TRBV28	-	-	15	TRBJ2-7	TGTGCCAGCAGTTTCCCGGGACTTGGGCTCTACGAGCAGTACTTC	CASSFPGLGLYEQYF
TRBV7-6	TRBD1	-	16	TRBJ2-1	TGTGCCAGCAGCCTAGTGGGCGGGCAGGGGGCTGTTGAGCAGTTCTTC	CASSLVGGQGAVEQFF
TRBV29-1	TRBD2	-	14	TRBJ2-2	TGCAGCGTTGCGGCTAGCGGGAACACCGGGGAGCTGTTTTTT	CSVAASGNTGELFF
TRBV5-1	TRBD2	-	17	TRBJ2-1	TGCGCCAGCAGCCCTAACCCTACTAGCGGGAGGGCCAATGAGCAGTTCTTC	CASSPNPTSGRANEQFF
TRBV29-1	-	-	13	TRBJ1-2	TGCAGCGTTGTTCAGTGGGCAGGGTATGACTACACCTTC	CSVVQWAGYDYTF
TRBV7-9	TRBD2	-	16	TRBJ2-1	TGTGCCAGCAGCCTACCGTTGGGGGAGGGTCACAATGAGCAGTTCTTC	CASSLPLGEGHNEQFF
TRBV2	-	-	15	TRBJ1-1	TGTGCCAGCAGTGGGTCGGGGGAACGAAACACTGAAGCTTTCTTT	CASSGSGERNTEAFF
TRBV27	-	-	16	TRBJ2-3	TGTGCCAGCAGTTTACCCGGCGGCCATTCGGTGGATACGCAGTATTTT	CASSLPGGHSVDTQYF
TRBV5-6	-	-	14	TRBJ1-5	TGTGCCAGCAGCTTCCAGGGGTTCGCCCAGCCCCAGCATTTT	CASSFQGFAQPQHF
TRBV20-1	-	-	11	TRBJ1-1	TGCAGTGCTCACCAGGGCGCTGAAGCTTTCTTT	CSAHQGAEAFF
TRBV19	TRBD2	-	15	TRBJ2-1	TGTGCCAGTAAACAAAGCGGGGGGATATGGAATGAGCAGTTCTTC	CASKQSGGIWNEQFF
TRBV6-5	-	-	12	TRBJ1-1	TGTGCCAGCAGTTACCCTCTAACTGAAGCTTTCTTT	CASSYPLTEAFF
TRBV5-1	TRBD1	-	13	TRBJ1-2	TGCGCCAGCAGCAAAGGACAGGCCGTGGACTACACCTTC	CASSKGQAVDYTF
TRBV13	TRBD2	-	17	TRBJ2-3	TGTGCCAGCAGCTCCGACCTAGCGGGAGATGGGTCAGATACGCAGTATTTT	CASSSDLAGDGSDTQYF
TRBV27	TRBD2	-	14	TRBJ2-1	TGTGCCAGCAGTTTATTCTTATCCGGGGGGGGCCAGTTCTTC	CASSLFLSGGGQFF
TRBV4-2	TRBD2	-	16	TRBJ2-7	TGTGCCAGCAGCCGGACCTTAGCGGGAGGGTCCCACGAGCAGTACTTC	CASSRTLAGGSHEQYF
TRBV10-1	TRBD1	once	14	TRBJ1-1	TGCGCCAGCAGTGGCAGGACAGGGGAAGGTGAAGCTTTCTTT	CASSGRTGEGEAFF
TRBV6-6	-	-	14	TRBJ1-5	TGTGCCAGCAGTTACTCGGGGGCGGGGCAGCCCCAGCATTTT	CASSYSGAGQPQHF
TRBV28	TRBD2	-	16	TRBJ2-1	TGTGCCAGCAGTCCCCCTAGCGGGAGCCTCTACAATGAGCAGTTCTTC	CASSPPSGSLYNEQFF
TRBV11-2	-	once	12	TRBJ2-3	TGTGCCAGCAGCTTAGCCATAGATACGCAGTATTTT	CASSLAIDTQYF
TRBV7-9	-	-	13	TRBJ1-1	TGTGCCAGCAGCTTGGGCGATTGGGTTGAAGCTTTCTTT	CASSLGDWVEAFF
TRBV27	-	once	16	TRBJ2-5	TGTGCCAGCAGAAGTGGTGGCAGGGCTCTTTGGGAGACCCAGTACTTC	CASRSGGRALWETQYF
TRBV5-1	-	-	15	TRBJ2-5	TGCGCCAGCACTCCAGTGACAGGCCCCCAAGAGACCCAGTACTTC	CASTPVTGPQETQYF
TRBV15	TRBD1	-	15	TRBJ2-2	TGTGCCACCAGACAAACAGGGGAGTGGACCGGGGAGCTGTTTTTT	CATRQTGEWTGELFF
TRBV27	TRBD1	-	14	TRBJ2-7	TGTGCCAGCAGACCCGGGACAGGGAACTACGAGCAGTACTTC	CASRPGTGNYEQYF
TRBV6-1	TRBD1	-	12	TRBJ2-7	TGTGCCATCAACAGGGGGCTCAACGAGCAGTACTTC	CAINRGLNEQYF
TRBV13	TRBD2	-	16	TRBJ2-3	TGTGCCAGCATAGAAGCGCGGGAGGCCAGCACAGATACGCAGTATTTT	CASIEAREASTDTQYF
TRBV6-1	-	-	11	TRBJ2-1	TGTGCCAGCATTGGGGGCACTGAGCAGTTCTTC	CASIGGTEQFF
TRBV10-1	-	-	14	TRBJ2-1	TGCGCCAGCAGTGAGAACTCGATTTACAATGAGCAGTTCTTC	CASSENSIYNEQFF
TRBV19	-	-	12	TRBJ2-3	TGTGCCAGTAGTATAGGGAGAGATACGCAGTATTTT	CASSIGRDTQYF
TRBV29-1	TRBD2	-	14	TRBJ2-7	TGCAGCGCAATGATACCGACTAGCGGCTACGAGCAGTACTTC	CSAMIPTSGYEQYF
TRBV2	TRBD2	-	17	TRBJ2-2	TGTGCCAGCAATAACCCTCGACTAGCGGTGAACACCGGGGAGCTGTTTTTT	CASNNPRLAVNTGELFF